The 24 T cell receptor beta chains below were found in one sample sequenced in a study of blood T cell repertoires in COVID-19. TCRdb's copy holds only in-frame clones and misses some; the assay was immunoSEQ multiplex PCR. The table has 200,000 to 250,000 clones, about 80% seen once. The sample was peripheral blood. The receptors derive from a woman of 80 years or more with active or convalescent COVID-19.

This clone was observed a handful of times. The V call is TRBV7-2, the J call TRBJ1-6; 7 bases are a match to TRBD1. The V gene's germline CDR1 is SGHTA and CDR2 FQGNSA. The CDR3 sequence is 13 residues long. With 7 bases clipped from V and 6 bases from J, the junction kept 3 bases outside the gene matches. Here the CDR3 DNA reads TGTGCCAGCAACAGGGGAATTAATTCACCCCTCCACTTT. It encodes CASNRGINSPLHF.

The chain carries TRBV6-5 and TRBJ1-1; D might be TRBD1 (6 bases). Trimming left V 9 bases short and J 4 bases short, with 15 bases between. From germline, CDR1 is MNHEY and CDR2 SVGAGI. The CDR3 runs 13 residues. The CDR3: CASSTGISTEAFF. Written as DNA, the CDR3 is TGTGCCAGTTCAACAGGGATAAGCACTGAAGCTTTCTTT.

This CDR3 is CSVGNRGEAFF. CDR3 nucleotide sequence: TGCAGCGTGGGTAACAGGGGTGAAGCTTTCTTT. The chain recombines TRBV29-1 with TRBJ1-1; 7 nucleotides match TRBD1. The CDR3 is 11 residues long. Per germline, CDR1 SQVTM and CDR2 ANQGSEA. With V trimmed by 6 bases and J by 7 bases, 5 bases remained unmatched.

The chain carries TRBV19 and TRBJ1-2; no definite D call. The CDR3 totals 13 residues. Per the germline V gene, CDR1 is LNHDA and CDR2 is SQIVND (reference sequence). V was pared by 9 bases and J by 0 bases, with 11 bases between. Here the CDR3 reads CASADPPNYGYTF. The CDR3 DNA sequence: TGTGCCAGCGCGGATCCCCCTAACTATGGCTACACCTTC.

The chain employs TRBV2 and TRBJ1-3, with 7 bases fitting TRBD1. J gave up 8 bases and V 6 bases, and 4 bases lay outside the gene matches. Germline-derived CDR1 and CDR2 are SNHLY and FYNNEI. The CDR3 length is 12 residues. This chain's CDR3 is CASRVDRDTIYF. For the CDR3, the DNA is TGTGCCAGCAGGGTAGACAGGGACACCATATATTTT.

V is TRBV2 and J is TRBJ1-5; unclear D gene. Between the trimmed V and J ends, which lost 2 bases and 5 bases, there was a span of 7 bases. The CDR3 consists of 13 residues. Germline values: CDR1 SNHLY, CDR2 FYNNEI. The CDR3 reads CASSETRDQPQHF. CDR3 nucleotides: TGTGCCAGCAGTGAAACGAGGGATCAGCCCCAGCATTTT.

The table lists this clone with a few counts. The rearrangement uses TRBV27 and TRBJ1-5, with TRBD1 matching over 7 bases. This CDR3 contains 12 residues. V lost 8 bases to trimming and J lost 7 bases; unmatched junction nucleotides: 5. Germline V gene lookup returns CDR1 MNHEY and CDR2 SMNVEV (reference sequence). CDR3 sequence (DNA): TGTGCCAGCCGAAACAGGGGACAGCCCCAGCATTTT. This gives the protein CASRNRGQPQHF.

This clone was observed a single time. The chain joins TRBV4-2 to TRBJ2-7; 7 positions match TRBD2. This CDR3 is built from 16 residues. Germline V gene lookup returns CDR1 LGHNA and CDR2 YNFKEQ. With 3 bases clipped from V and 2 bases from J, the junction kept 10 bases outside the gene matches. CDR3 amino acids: CASSHDLTSGTYEQYF. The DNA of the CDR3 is TGTGCCAGCAGCCACGATTTGACCAGCGGGACCTACGAGCAGTACTTC.

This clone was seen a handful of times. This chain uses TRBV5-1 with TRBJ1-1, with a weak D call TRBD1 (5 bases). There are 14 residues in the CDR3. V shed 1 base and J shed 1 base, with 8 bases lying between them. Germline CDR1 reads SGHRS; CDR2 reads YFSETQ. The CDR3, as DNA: TGCGCCAGCAGCTTGAACACAGGGAACACTGAAGCTTTCTTT. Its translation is CASSLNTGNTEAFF. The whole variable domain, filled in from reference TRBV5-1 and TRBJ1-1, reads KAGVTQTPRYLIKTRGQQVTLSCSPISGHRSVSWYQQTPGQGLQFLFEYFSETQRNKGNFPGRFSGRQFSNSRSEMNVSTLELGDSALYLCASSLNTGNTEAFFGQGTRLTVV.

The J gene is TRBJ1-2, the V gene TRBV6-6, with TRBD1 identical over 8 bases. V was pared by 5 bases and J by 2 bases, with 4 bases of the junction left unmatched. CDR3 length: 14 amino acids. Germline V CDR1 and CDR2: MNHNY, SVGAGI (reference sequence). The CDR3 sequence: CASSAGGVNYGYTF. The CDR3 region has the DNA TGTGCCAGCAGTGCAGGGGGCGTAAACTATGGCTACACCTTC.

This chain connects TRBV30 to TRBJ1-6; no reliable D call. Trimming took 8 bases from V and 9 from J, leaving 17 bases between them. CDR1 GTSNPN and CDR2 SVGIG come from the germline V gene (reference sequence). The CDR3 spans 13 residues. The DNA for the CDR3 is TGTGCCGTGGCTCTTTCCCGGGGTTCACCCCTCCACTTT. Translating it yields CAVALSRGSPLHF.

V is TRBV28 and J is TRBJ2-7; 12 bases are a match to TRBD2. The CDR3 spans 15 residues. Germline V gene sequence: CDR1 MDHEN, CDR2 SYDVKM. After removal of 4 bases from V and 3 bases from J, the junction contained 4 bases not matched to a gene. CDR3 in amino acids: CASSSSGGAVYEQYF. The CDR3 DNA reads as TGTGCCAGCAGTTCTAGCGGGGGGGCCGTCTACGAGCAGTACTTC.

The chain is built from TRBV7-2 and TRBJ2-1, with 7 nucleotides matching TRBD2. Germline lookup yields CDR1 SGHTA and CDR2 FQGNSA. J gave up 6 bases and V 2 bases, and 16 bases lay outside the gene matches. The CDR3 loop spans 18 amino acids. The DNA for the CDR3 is TGTGCCAGCAGCTTAACCCGCCTTTCGGGAGGCTTTGGCAATGAGCAGTTCTTC. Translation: CASSLTRLSGGFGNEQFF.

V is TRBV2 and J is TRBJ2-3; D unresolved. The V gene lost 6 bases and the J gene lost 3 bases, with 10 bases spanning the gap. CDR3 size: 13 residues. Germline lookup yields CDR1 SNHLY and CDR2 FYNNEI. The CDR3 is CASSARRTDTQYF. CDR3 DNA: TGTGCCAGCAGCGCTAGAAGAACAGATACGCAGTATTTT.

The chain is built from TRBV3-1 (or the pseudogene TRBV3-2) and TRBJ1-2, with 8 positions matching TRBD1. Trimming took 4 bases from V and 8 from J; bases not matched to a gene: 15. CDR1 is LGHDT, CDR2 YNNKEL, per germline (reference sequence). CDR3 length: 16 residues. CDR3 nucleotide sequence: TGTGCCAGCAGCCGCTCGGGACAGGCGAGTTTTTCAGGCTACACCTTC. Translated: CASSRSGQASFSGYTF.

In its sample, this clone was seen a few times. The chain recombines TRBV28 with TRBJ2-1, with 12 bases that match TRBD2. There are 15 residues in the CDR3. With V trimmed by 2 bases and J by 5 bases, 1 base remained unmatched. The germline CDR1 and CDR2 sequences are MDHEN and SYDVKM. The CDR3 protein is CASSLASGGDNEQFF. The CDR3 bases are TGTGCCAGCAGTTTAGCTAGCGGGGGGGACAATGAGCAGTTCTTC.

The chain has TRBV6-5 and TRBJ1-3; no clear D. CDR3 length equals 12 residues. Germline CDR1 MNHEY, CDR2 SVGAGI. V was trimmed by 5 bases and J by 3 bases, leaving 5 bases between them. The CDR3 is CASSPRGNTIYF. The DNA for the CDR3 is TGTGCCAGCAGTCCCCGTGGAAACACCATATATTTT.

CDR3 loop: CASSLLLGTGRQETQYF. The CDR3 bases are TGTGCCAGCAGTTTATTACTGGGGACAGGGCGCCAAGAGACCCAGTACTTC. This chain connects TRBV27 to TRBJ2-5, with 9 bases that match TRBD1. CDR3 length equals 17 residues. Germline trimming cut 1 base from V and 1 base from J; bases unmatched to any gene: 7. Germline V gene lookup returns CDR1 MNHEY and CDR2 SMNVEV (reference sequence).

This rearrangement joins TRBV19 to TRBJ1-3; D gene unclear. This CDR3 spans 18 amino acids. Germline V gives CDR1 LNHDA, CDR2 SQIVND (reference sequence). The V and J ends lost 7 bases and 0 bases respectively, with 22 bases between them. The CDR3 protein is CASNPQASRVSSGNTIYF. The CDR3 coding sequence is TGTGCCAGTAATCCGCAGGCGTCGCGGGTGAGCTCTGGAAACACCATATATTTT.

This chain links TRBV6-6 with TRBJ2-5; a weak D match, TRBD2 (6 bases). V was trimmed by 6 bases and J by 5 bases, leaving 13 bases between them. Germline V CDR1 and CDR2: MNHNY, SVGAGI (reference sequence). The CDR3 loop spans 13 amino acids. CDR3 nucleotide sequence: TGTGCCAGCAGCTCCGGGACTGGGGAGACCCAGTACTTC. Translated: CASSSGTGETQYF.

CDR3 region: CASGQTQPKKKDRANTEAFF. The CDR3 DNA sequence: TGTGCCAGCGGACAGACGCAACCAAAGAAGAAAGACAGAGCTAACACTGAAGCTTTCTTT. V and J are TRBV27 and TRBJ1-1; a weak D match, TRBD1 (6 bases). The CDR3 extends over 20 amino acids. Per germline, CDR1 MNHEY and CDR2 SMNVEV (reference sequence). Trimming shortened V by 8 bases and J by 2 bases, and 33 bases separated the two germline ends.

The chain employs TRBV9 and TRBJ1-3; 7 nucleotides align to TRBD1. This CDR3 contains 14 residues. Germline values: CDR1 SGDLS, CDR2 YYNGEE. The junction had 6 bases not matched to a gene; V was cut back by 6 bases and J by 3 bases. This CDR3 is CASTEDRVGNTIYF. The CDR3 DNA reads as TGTGCCAGCACTGAAGACAGGGTTGGAAACACCATATATTTT.

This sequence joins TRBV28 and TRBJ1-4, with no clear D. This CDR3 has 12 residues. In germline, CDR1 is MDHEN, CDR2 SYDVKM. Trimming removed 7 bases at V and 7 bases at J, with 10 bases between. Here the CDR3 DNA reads TGTGCCAGCAAAGTTTCGGGTGAAAAACTGTTTTTT. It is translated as CASKVSGEKLFF.

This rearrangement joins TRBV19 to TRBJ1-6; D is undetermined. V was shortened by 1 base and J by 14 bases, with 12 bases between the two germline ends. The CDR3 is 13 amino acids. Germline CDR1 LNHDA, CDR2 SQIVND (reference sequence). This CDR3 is CASSIGREGTLHF. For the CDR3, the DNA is TGTGCCAGTAGTATAGGGCGGGAAGGCACCCTCCACTTT.